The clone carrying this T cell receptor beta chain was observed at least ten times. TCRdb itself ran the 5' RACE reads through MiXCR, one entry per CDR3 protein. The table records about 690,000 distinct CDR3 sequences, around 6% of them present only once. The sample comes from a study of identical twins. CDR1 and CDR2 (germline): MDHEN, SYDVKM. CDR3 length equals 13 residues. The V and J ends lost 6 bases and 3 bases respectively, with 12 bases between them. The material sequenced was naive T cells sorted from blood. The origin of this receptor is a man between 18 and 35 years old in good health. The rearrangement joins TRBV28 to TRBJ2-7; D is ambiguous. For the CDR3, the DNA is TGTGCCAGCAGACTCACCTTCAGCTACGAGCAGTACTTC. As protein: CASRLTFSYEQYF.